These T cell receptor beta chains were read from a single sample in a study of blood T cell repertoires in COVID-19. Data came from immunoSEQ multiplex PCR; TCRdb stores just in-frame clones and leaves some out. Found here are about 150,000 clones, about four fifths of them singletons; the top ten hold roughly 0.52%. Source material: peripheral blood. Receptors were obtained from a man in his sixties with acute or convalescent COVID-19. The CDR3 runs from the conserved cysteine through the conserved F or W. The D gene is left open where the match is weak. Part of the rows lack a size; the others show once, few, many or a class for expanded clones.

d_gene	abundance	v_gene	j_gene	CDR3aa	CDR3nt
TRBD1	.	TRBV4-2	TRBJ2-7	CASSPVEGQGYEQYF	TGTGCCAGCAGCCCGGTTGAAGGACAGGGTTACGAGCAGTACTTC
.	.	TRBV7-9	TRBJ1-5	CASSLSGGNQPQHF	TGTGCCAGCAGCTTATCTGGGGGGAATCAGCCCCAGCATTTT
.	.	TRBV4-3	TRBJ2-7	CASSQELTVAGAWYEQYF	TGCGCCAGCAGCCAAGAATTGACTGTGGCTGGGGCGTGGTACGAGCAGTACTTC
.	.	TRBV4-2	TRBJ1-2	CASSQEGDKYGYTF	TGTGCCAGCAGCCAAGAAGGTGACAAATATGGCTACACCTTC
.	once	TRBV4-3	TRBJ2-1	CASSQVTGNRAGRLPEQFF	TGCGCCAGCAGCCAAGTTACGGGAAACAGGGCTGGGAGACTACCAGAGCAGTTCTTC
.	.	TRBV14	TRBJ1-2	CASSQSTGGNYGYTF	TGTGCCAGCAGCCAAAGTACGGGAGGAAACTATGGCTACACCTTC
.	once	TRBV6-2/TRBV6-3	TRBJ1-1	CASSYSITVNTEAFF	TGTGCCAGCAGTTACTCCATCACAGTGAACACTGAAGCTTTCTTT
.	.	TRBV5-4	TRBJ1-1	CASSRGANTEAFF	TGTGCCAGCAGCCGCGGGGCGAACACTGAAGCTTTCTTT
.	.	TRBV6-5	TRBJ1-5	CASSLRQAQPQHF	TGTGCCAGCAGTCTTAGGCAGGCTCAGCCCCAGCATTTT
TRBD2	.	TRBV9	TRBJ2-7	CASSSQSGRLGEQYF	TGTGCCAGCAGCTCACAAAGCGGGAGACTAGGGGAGCAGTACTTC
TRBD1	few	TRBV6-5	TRBJ1-1	CASNPGGQGNTEAFF	TGTGCCAGCAATCCCGGCGGACAGGGTAACACTGAAGCTTTCTTT
TRBD2	.	TRBV5-4	TRBJ2-1	CASSLQASGYNEQFF	TGTGCCAGCAGCTTACAGGCTAGCGGCTACAATGAGCAGTTCTTC
.	.	TRBV27	TRBJ1-6	CASSFVRGYNSPLHF	TGTGCCAGCAGTTTCGTCAGGGGTTATAATTCACCCCTCCACTTT
TRBD1	.	TRBV19	TRBJ1-5	CASSIQVRTGVNQPQHF	TGTGCCAGTAGTATACAGGTGCGGACAGGGGTTAATCAGCCCCAGCATTTT
TRBD2	.	TRBV7-2	TRBJ2-7	CASSFASGKPYEQYF	TGTGCCAGCAGCTTTGCAAGCGGGAAGCCTTACGAGCAGTACTTC
TRBD2	many	TRBV27	TRBJ2-7	CASSFTGGLEYEQYF	TGTGCCAGCAGTTTCACGGGAGGGCTGGAGTACGAGCAGTACTTC
TRBD1	.	TRBV27	TRBJ1-2	CASSPRTGTGTGYTF	TGTGCCAGCAGTCCACGAACCGGGACAGGGACTGGCTACACCTTC
.	once	TRBV6-2/TRBV6-3	TRBJ2-3	CASSSGGRTLTDTQYF	TGTGCCAGCAGTTCCGGAGGAAGGACTCTCACAGATACGCAGTATTTT
.	.	TRBV6-1	TRBJ1-2	CASSEIGGRGYGYTF	TGTGCCAGCAGTGAAATCGGGGGGCGGGGCTATGGCTACACCTTC
.	.	TRBV27	TRBJ2-7	CASRLQGTTYEQYF	TGTGCCAGCAGATTACAGGGAACTACCTACGAGCAGTACTTC
TRBD2	.	TRBV19	TRBJ2-1	CASSVSVAGGSYNEQFF	TGTGCCAGTAGTGTATCGGTAGCGGGAGGTAGCTACAATGAGCAGTTCTTC
.	few	TRBV11-3	TRBJ2-2	CASSPGGVGELFF	TGTGCCAGCAGCCCTGGAGGTGTCGGGGAGCTGTTTTTT
.	.	TRBV12-5	TRBJ1-1	CASVPLSLTEAFF	TGTGCTAGTGTCCCACTTAGTTTGACTGAAGCTTTCTTT
TRBD1	.	TRBV6-2/TRBV6-3	TRBJ2-7	CASIPGQGRRYEQYF	TGTGCCAGCATCCCTGGACAGGGGAGAAGGTACGAGCAGTACTTC
TRBD2	.	TRBV10-1	TRBJ2-7	CASSELGLADYEQYF	TGCGCCAGCAGTGAGTTGGGACTAGCGGACTACGAGCAGTACTTC
.	once	TRBV28	TRBJ2-1	CASSHPRGEQFF	TGTGCCAGCAGCCACCCCCGGGGTGAGCAGTTCTTC
.	.	TRBV10-3	TRBJ2-7	CAIRGTRSYEQYF	TGTGCCATCAGGGGGACACGCTCCTACGAGCAGTACTTC
TRBD1	.	TRBV5-1	TRBJ2-3	CASSTTGGLITDTQYF	TGCGCCAGCAGCACCACAGGGGGCCTTATCACAGATACGCAGTATTTT
.	.	TRBV6-2/TRBV6-3	TRBJ1-4	CASSPGRRFDEKLFF	TGTGCCAGCAGTCCAGGGAGGCGATTTGATGAAAAACTGTTTTTT
TRBD2	.	TRBV9	TRBJ2-5	CASSASSGSGETQYF	TGTGCCAGCAGCGCCTCTAGCGGGAGCGGTGAGACCCAGTACTTC
TRBD1	.	TRBV6-5	TRBJ2-7	CASSYSGQGVYEQYF	TGTGCCAGCAGTTACTCGGGACAGGGGGTCTACGAGCAGTACTTC
.	.	TRBV27	TRBJ2-7	CASSPTGRAGSYEQYF	TGTGCCAGCAGTCCCACTGGGAGAGCAGGCTCCTACGAGCAGTACTTC
TRBD1	once	TRBV15	TRBJ1-2	CATSRVGQGGHGYTF	TGTGCCACCAGCAGAGTGGGACAGGGGGGTCATGGCTACACCTTC
.	few	TRBV7-9	TRBJ1-4	CASSSQGRGTNEKLFF	TGTGCCAGCAGCTCTCAGGGGCGCGGTACTAATGAAAAACTGTTTTTT
.	.	TRBV3-1/TRBV3-2	TRBJ1-4	CASTRDGGGEKLFF	TGTGCCAGCACCCGTGACGGCGGGGGAGAAAAACTGTTTTTT
.	.	TRBV2	TRBJ1-1	CASSDWGGGKTEAFF	TGTGCCAGCAGTGACTGGGGCGGGGGAAAGACTGAAGCTTTCTTT
.	.	TRBV11-2	TRBJ2-2	CASSSEGAGELFF	TGTGCCAGCAGCTCCGAGGGCGCCGGGGAGCTGTTTTTT
.	.	TRBV21-1	TRBJ1-1	CASSTSRATGAFF	TGTGCCAGCAGCACTTCGAGGGCGACGGGAGCTTTCTTT
TRBD1	once	TRBV5-1	TRBJ1-4	CASSLAGQSNEKLFF	TGCGCCAGCAGCTTGGCGGGACAGAGTAATGAAAAACTGTTTTTT
.	.	TRBV5-1	TRBJ1-5	CASSFGEGGQPQHF	TGCGCCAGCAGCTTCGGGGAGGGAGGTCAGCCCCAGCATTTT
TRBD1	.	TRBV11-3	TRBJ2-7	CASSSRDRGYEQYF	TGTGCCAGCAGCTCACGGGACAGGGGCTACGAGCAGTACTTC
.	.	TRBV19	TRBJ2-5	CASSESVGTQYF	TGTGCCAGTAGCGAATCGGTCGGGACCCAGTACTTC
.	.	TRBV7-2	TRBJ2-3	CASSLAGATDTQYF	TGTGCCAGCAGCTTAGCGGGGGCCACAGATACGCAGTATTTT
TRBD2	.	TRBV9	TRBJ2-1	CASSSIAGGYNEQFF	TGTGCCAGCAGCAGTATAGCGGGGGGCTACAATGAGCAGTTCTTC
TRBD1	.	TRBV4-1	TRBJ2-2	CASSQDRGPGGELFF	TGCGCCAGCAGCCAAGACAGGGGGCCGGGCGGGGAGCTGTTTTTT
.	.	TRBV2	TRBJ1-4	CASGAGVNEKLFF	TGTGCCAGCGGTGCAGGGGTTAATGAAAAACTGTTTTTT
.	.	TRBV11-3	TRBJ2-3	CASSLGGPTTDTQYF	TGTGCCAGCAGCTTAGGGGGGCCTACTACAGATACGCAGTATTTT
.	few	TRBV5-1	TRBJ1-2	CASSLDRVNYGYTF	TGCGCCAGCAGCTTGGACAGGGTTAACTATGGCTACACCTTC
TRBD2	.	TRBV30	TRBJ2-7	CAWGKGLAGPYEQYF	TGTGCCTGGGGGAAGGGACTAGCGGGCCCTTACGAGCAGTACTTC
.	.	TRBV7-2	TRBJ2-3	CASSLVHTDTQYF	TGTGCCAGCAGCTTGGTACACACAGATACGCAGTATTTT
TRBD1	.	TRBV18	TRBJ2-7	CASSRGTGLYEQYF	TGTGCCAGCTCACGGGGGACAGGACTTTACGAGCAGTACTTC